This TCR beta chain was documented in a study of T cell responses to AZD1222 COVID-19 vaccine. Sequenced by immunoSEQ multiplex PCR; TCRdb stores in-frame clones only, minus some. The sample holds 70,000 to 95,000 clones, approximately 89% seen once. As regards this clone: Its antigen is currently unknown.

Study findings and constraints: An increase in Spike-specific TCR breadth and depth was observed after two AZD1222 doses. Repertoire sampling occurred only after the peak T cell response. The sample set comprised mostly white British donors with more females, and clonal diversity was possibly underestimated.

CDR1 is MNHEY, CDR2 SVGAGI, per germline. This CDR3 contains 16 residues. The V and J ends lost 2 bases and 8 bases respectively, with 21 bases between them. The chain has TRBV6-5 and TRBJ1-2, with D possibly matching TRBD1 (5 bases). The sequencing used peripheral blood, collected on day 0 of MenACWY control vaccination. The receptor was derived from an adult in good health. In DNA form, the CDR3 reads TGTGCCAGCAGTTACCAGGCCGGGGCTCCTTCAGGGGGCTACACCTTC. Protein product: CASSYQAGAPSGGYTF.